Presented here are 24 T cell receptor beta chains from one specimen sequenced in a study of cytomegalovirus exposure and HLA in healthy donors (dated by TCRdb to about 2017). Libraries were made using the immunoSEQ multiplex PCR assay. For the multiplex PCR, a mixture combining 60 forward primers for TCR Vbeta segments and 13 reverse primers for TCR Jbeta segments was used. TCRdb holds this immuneACCESS table with in-frame rearrangements only. Some clones are missing; in checked studies, unresolved V genes explain under half, and the rest has no known cause. Within this sample are 95,000 to 150,000 clones, with 60% to 85% of them counted one time only. The ten largest clonotypes hold about 3% of the sample. Sequenced sample: PBMCs. The origin of the receptors is a man aged 25 to 40 in good health and CMV-seronegative.

This clone was observed a few times. The rearrangement uses TRBV19 and TRBJ1-5; 9 bases align to TRBD1. The CDR3 is 15 amino acids. V was pared by 5 bases and J by 5 bases, with 7 bases of the junction left unmatched. Germline-derived CDR1 and CDR2 are LNHDA and SQIVND (reference sequence). The CDR3 here is CASSPGQGIHQPQHF. The CDR3 DNA reads TGTGCCAGTAGTCCTGGACAGGGGATCCATCAGCCCCAGCATTTT.

The genes are TRBV28 and TRBJ2-5; TRBD1 agrees at 10 bases. CDR1 and CDR2 (germline): MDHEN, SYDVKM. The CDR3 is 13 amino acids. CDR3 sequence reads: CGYWDRGRETQYF. In DNA, the CDR3 is TGTGGGTATTGGGACAGGGGCCGTGAGACCCAGTACTTC.

The gene calls are TRBV18 and TRBJ2-7; TRBD1 aligns across 7 bases. The CDR3 runs 14 residues. Looked up from germline, CDR1 is KGHSH and CDR2 is LQKENI. The trim removed 3 bases at V and 2 bases at J, leaving 4 bases unmatched. The CDR3 DNA follows: TGTGCCAGCTCACCCGTGACAGGGACCTACGAGCAGTACTTC. It encodes CASSPVTGTYEQYF.

The chain carries TRBV5-1 and TRBJ1-3; D uncertain. There are 15 residues in the CDR3. V shed 4 bases and J shed 0 bases, with 11 bases lying between them. Germline V CDR1 and CDR2: SGHRS, YFSETQ. CDR3 coding DNA: TGCGCCAGCAGCCTCGACACCTCCTCTGGAAACACCATATATTTT. This sequence encodes CASSLDTSSGNTIYF.

This chain uses TRBV9 with TRBJ1-2, with 8 bases that match TRBD1. This CDR3 is 15 amino acids long. The V segment lost 1 base and the J segment 2 bases; nucleotides outside the gene matches: 4. Germline CDR1 and CDR2: SGDLS and YYNGEE. This chain's CDR3 is CASSVSGTGNYGYTF. As DNA, the CDR3 is TGTGCCAGCAGCGTATCGGGGACAGGAAACTATGGCTACACCTTC.

The chain employs TRBV6-5 and TRBJ2-7; the D gene is possibly TRBD1 (5 bases). This CDR3 comprises 14 residues. Germline V gene sequence: CDR1 MNHEY, CDR2 SVGAGI. V dropped 5 bases and J dropped 3 bases, with 14 bases sitting between them. The CDR3 region is CASSAQGPLYEQYF. In DNA form, the CDR3 reads TGTGCCAGCAGTGCTCAGGGTCCCCTCTACGAGCAGTACTTC.

This clone was observed once. The gene calls are TRBV15 and TRBJ2-1; 11 bases agree with TRBD2. The CDR3 extends over 17 amino acids. The trim removed 5 bases at V and 1 base at J, leaving 7 bases unmatched. The germline V gene encodes CDR1 LNHNV and CDR2 YYDKDF (reference sequence). CDR3 residues: CATSGVAGGVSYNEQFF. The DNA of the CDR3 is TGTGCCACCAGCGGTGTAGCGGGGGGGGTTTCCTACAATGAGCAGTTCTTC.

CDR3 in amino acids: CASSPGQTSGNTIYF. The CDR3 DNA reads as TGCGCCAGCAGCCCGGGACAGACCTCTGGAAACACCATATATTTT. The chain is built from TRBV5-1 and TRBJ1-3, with 7 bases matching TRBD1. The CDR3 length is 15 residues. Trimming at V came to 4 bases and at J to 0 bases, leaving 4 bases not matched to a gene. Germline-derived CDR1 and CDR2 are SGHRS and YFSETQ.

The rearrangement joins TRBV7-9 to TRBJ1-1; possible D gene TRBD1, 5 bases. Germline V gene lookup returns CDR1 SEHNR and CDR2 FQNEAQ (reference sequence). The CDR3 is 14 amino acids. The V end lost 0 bases, the J end lost 6 bases, and 11 bases lay between the germline ends. CDR3 protein: CASSLAEGRAEAFF. The CDR3 DNA reads TGTGCCAGCAGCTTAGCGGAGGGACGGGCTGAAGCTTTCTTT.

The genes are TRBV5-4 and TRBJ2-2, with D perhaps matching TRBD1 (6 bases). V shed 4 bases and J shed 0 bases, with 10 bases lying between them. This CDR3 is built from 15 residues. The germline V gene encodes CDR1 SGHNT and CDR2 YYREEE (reference sequence). CDR3 sequence: CASSPGQTNTGELFF. In DNA, the CDR3 is TGTGCCAGCAGCCCGGGACAAACGAACACCGGGGAGCTGTTTTTT.

Note on this clone: One end of the junction varies from germline; a read error may be responsible. The chain links TRBV7-2 to TRBJ2-7, with D tentatively TRBD1 (6 bases). The CDR3 is made up of 15 amino acids. From germline, CDR1 is SGHTA and CDR2 FQGNSA. CDR3 amino acids: CASSFFRGSVYAQYF. The DNA of the CDR3 is TGTGCCAGCAGCTTTTTCAGGGGATCGGTCTACGCGCAGTACTTC.

The chain recombines TRBV6-1 with TRBJ2-5; unclear D gene. This CDR3 contains 13 residues. Trimming took 2 bases from V and 0 from J, leaving 4 bases between them. The germline gives CDR1 MNHNS, CDR2 SASEGT. Here the CDR3 DNA reads TGTGCCAGCAGTGAACGGTACCAAGAGACCCAGTACTTC. As protein: CASSERYQETQYF.

This rearrangement joins TRBV5-1 to TRBJ2-4; 8 nucleotides match TRBD2. V shed 5 bases and J 5 bases; nucleotides not matched to a gene: 6. The CDR3 consists of 14 residues. In germline, CDR1 is SGHRS, CDR2 YFSETQ. This CDR3 reads CASSREGQENIQYF. CDR3 nucleotides: TGCGCCAGCAGTCGGGAGGGCCAAGAAAACATTCAGTACTTC.

This clone was counted once. V is TRBV6-6 and J is TRBJ2-3, with 7 positions matching TRBD1. CDR1 is MNHNY, CDR2 SVGAGI, per germline (reference sequence). V shed 6 bases and J 3 bases; nucleotides not matched to a gene: 6. This CDR3 comprises 14 residues. The CDR3 spells CASSPGTVTDTQYF. In DNA form, the CDR3 reads TGTGCCAGCAGCCCCGGGACAGTTACAGATACGCAGTATTTT.

V is TRBV25-1 and J is TRBJ1-4; D is possibly TRBD1 (6 bases). This CDR3 comprises 15 residues. Germline CDR1 is MGHDK and CDR2 is SYGVNS. Trimming left V 2 bases short and J 7 bases short, with 14 bases between. CDR3 region: CASSENVRTAEKLFF. CDR3 sequence (DNA): TGTGCCAGCAGTGAAAATGTTCGGACAGCTGAAAAACTGTTTTTT.

The genes are TRBV4-1 and TRBJ1-5; TRBD1 aligns across 8 bases. Trimming removed 3 bases from V and 3 bases from J; junction bases left unmatched: 4. The CDR3 has 15 amino acids. CDR1 and CDR2 (germline): MGHRA, YSYEKL. The DNA of the CDR3 is TGCGCCAGCAGCCATTGGACAGGGCACAATCAGCCCCAGCATTTT. Protein sequence: CASSHWTGHNQPQHF.

The V and J genes are TRBV18 and TRBJ1-4; 7 bases agree with TRBD1. From germline, CDR1 is KGHSH and CDR2 LQKENI. Trimming at V came to 2 bases and at J to 5 bases, leaving 8 bases not matched to a gene. This CDR3 is built from 16 residues. This CDR3 reads CASSPVLRGVNEKLFF. The CDR3 DNA follows: TGTGCCAGCTCACCAGTCCTCAGGGGGGTGAATGAAAAACTGTTTTTT.

The genes are TRBV5-1 and TRBJ1-1; no clear D. Trimming took off 1 base at V and 3 bases at J, with 10 bases between the two ends. In germline, CDR1 is SGHRS, CDR2 YFSETQ. The CDR3 is 14 residues long. The CDR3 nucleotides read TGCGCCAGCAGCTTGTCGGCGGATTACACTGAAGCTTTCTTT. This gives the protein CASSLSADYTEAFF.

The chain combines TRBV5-1 with TRBJ2-2; 8 nucleotides match TRBD1. The CDR3 consists of 15 residues. CDR1 and CDR2 (germline): SGHRS, YFSETQ. V lost 6 bases, J lost 4 bases, and 8 bases stayed unmatched. CDR3 nucleotides: TGCGCCAGCACGCCCGGGACAGGAGTCACCGGGGAGCTGTTTTTT. Translated: CASTPGTGVTGELFF.

Only one count was recorded for this clone. The rearrangement joins TRBV7-2 to TRBJ2-5; 10 positions match TRBD1. Germline assignment: CDR1 SGHTA and CDR2 FQGNSA. This CDR3 has 16 residues. V dropped 3 bases and J dropped 5; count of bases not matched to a gene: 9. The CDR3 DNA reads as TGTGCCAGCAGCTTTCGGACAGGGGGTGTCGGGGAGACCCAGTACTTC. This translates into CASSFRTGGVGETQYF.

This chain links TRBV6-5 with TRBJ2-7, with 9 bases fitting TRBD1. V shed 7 bases, J shed 3 bases, and the junction held 4 bases outside the gene matches. CDR1 and CDR2 from the germline V gene are MNHEY and SVGAGI. The CDR3 runs to 13 residues. The CDR3: CASTPGQGYEQYF. The DNA for the CDR3 is TGTGCCAGCACCCCGGGACAGGGCTACGAGCAGTACTTC.

This clone appeared once. The V gene is TRBV4-2, the J gene TRBJ2-2; perhaps TRBD2 as D (5 bases). The germline V and J ends were trimmed by 0 bases and 3 bases, with 8 bases remaining between them. CDR3 size: 15 residues. Germline V CDR1 and CDR2: LGHNA, YNFKEQ. The CDR3 loop is CASSQDFGDTGELFF. The CDR3 nucleotides are TGTGCCAGCAGCCAAGATTTCGGGGACACCGGGGAGCTGTTTTTT.

The gene calls are TRBV30 and TRBJ2-2; D is possibly TRBD1 (7 bases). Germline assignment: CDR1 GTSNPN and CDR2 SVGIG (reference sequence). This CDR3 has 15 amino acids. Trimming left V 0 bases short and J 5 bases short, with 13 bases between. The CDR3 loop is CAWSVLSGGTGELFF. The CDR3 DNA reads as TGTGCCTGGAGTGTACTGTCAGGGGGGACCGGGGAGCTGTTTTTT.

The chain employs TRBV18 and TRBJ1-2, with 8 positions matching TRBD1. This CDR3 is 14 amino acids long. With V trimmed by 6 bases and J by 8 bases, 11 bases remained unmatched. CDR1 KGHSH and CDR2 LQKENI come from the germline V gene. CDR3 bases: TGTGCCAGCTCTCGGGACAGGCTCTCAGAGGGCTACACCTTC. Encoded protein: CASSRDRLSEGYTF. The full variable domain, rest sourced from reference TRBV18 and TRBJ1-2, is NAGVMQNPRHLVRRRGQEARLRCSPMKGHSHVYWYRQLPEEGLKFMVYLQKENIIDESGMPKERFSAEFPKEGPSILRIQQVVRGDSAAYFCASSRDRLSEGYTFGSGTRLTVV.